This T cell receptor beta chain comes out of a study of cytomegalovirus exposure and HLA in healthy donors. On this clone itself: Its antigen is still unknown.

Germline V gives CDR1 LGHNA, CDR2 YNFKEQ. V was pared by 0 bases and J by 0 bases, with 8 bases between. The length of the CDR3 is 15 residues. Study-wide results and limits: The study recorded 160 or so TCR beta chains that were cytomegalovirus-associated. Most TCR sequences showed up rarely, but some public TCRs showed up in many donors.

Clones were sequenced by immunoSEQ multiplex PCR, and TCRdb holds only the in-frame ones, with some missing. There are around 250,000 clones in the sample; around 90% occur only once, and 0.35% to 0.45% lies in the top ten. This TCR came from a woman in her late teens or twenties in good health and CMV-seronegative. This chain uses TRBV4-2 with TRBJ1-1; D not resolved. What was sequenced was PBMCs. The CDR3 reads CASSQDPNMNTEAFF. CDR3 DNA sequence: TGTGCCAGCAGCCAAGATCCGAACATGAACACTGAAGCTTTCTTT.